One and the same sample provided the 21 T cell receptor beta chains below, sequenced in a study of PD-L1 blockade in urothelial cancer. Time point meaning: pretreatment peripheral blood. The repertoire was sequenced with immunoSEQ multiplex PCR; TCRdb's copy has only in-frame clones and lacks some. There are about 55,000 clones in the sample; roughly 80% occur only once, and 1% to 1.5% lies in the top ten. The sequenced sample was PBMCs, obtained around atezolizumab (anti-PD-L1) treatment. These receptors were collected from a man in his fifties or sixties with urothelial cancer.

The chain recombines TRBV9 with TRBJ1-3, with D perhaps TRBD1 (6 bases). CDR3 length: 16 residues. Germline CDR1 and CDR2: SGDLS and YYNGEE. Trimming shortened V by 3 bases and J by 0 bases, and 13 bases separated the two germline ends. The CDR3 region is CASSDGQKNSGNTIYF. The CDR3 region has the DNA TGTGCCAGCAGCGATGGACAGAAAAACTCTGGAAACACCATATATTTT. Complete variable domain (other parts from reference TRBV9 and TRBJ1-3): DSGVTQTPKHLITATGQRVTLRCSPRSGDLSVYWYQQSLDQGLQFLIQYYNGEERAKGNILERFSAQQFPDLHSELNLSSLELGDSALYFCASSDGQKNSGNTIYFGEGSWLTVV.

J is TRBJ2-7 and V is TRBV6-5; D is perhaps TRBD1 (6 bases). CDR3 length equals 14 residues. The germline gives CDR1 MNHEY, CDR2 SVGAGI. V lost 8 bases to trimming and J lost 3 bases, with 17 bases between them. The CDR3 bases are TGTGCCAGCGTACCAAGACGAGGGGGCTACGAGCAGTACTTC. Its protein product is CASVPRRGGYEQYF.

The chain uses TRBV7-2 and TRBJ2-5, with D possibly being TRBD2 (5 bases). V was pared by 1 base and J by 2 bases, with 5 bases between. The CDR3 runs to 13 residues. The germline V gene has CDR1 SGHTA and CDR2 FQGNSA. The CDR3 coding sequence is TGTGCCAGCAGCTTAGGGAGGCAAGAGACCCAGTACTTC. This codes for CASSLGRQETQYF.

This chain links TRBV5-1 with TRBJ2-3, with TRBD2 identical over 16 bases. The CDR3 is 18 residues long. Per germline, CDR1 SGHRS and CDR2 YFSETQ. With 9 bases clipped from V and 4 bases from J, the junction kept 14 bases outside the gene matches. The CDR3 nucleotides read TGCGCCACCCGCCGGGGACTAGCGGGGGGGCGAGGGGCAGATACGCAGTATTTT. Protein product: CATRRGLAGGRGADTQYF.

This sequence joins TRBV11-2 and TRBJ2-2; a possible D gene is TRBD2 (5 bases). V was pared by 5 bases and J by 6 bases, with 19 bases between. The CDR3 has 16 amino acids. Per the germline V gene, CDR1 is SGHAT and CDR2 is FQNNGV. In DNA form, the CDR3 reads TGTGCCAGCAGCCCCGCGGAGACAACGAGGGCCGGGGAGCTGTTTTTT. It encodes CASSPAETTRAGELFF.

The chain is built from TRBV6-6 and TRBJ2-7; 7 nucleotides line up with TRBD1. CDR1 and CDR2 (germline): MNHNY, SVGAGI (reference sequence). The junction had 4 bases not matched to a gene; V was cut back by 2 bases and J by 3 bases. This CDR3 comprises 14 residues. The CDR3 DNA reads TGTGCCAGCAGTTACCCGGGACAGAGCTACGAGCAGTACTTC. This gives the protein CASSYPGQSYEQYF.

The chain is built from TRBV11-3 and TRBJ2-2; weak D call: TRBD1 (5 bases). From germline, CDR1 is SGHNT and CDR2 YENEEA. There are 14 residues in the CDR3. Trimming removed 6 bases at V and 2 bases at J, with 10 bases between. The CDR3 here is CASRDNLNTGELFF. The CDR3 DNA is TGTGCCAGCAGGGACAACCTTAACACCGGGGAGCTGTTTTTT.

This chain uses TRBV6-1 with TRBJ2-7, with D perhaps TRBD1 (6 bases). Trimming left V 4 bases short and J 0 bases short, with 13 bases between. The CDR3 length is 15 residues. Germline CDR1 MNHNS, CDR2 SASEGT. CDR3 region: CASSAVTGSSYEQYF. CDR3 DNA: TGTGCCAGCAGTGCAGTGACAGGATCCTCCTACGAGCAGTACTTC.

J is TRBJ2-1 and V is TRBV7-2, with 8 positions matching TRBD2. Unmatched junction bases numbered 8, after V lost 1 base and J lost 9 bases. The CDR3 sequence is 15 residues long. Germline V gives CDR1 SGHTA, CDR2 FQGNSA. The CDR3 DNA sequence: TGTGCCAGCAGCTTAGAGGGGACTAGGACGTCTGAGCAGTTCTTC. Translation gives CASSLEGTRTSEQFF.

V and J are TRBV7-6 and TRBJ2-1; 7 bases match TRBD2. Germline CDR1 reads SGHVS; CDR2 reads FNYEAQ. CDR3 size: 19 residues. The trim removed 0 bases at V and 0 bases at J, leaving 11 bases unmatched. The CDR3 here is CASSLAGGSGLSSYNEQFF. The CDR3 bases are TGTGCCAGCAGCTTAGCGGGCGGTAGCGGGCTAAGCTCCTACAATGAGCAGTTCTTC.

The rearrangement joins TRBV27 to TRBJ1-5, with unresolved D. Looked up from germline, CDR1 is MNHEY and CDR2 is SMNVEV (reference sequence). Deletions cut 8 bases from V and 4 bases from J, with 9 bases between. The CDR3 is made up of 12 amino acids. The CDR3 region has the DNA TGTGCCAGCTCCAGGTGGAATCAGCCCCAGCATTTT. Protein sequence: CASSRWNQPQHF.

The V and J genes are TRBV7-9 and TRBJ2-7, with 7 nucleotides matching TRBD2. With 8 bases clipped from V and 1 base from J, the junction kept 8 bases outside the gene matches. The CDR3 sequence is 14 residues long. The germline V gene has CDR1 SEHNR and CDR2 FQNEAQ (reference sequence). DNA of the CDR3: TGTGCCAGCCTCGGGGCGGGAGTGTCCTACGAGCAGTACTTC. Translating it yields CASLGAGVSYEQYF.

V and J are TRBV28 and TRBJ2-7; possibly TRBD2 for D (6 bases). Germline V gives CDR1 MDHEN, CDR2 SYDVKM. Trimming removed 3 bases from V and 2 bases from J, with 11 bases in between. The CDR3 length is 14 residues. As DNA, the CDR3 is TGTGCCAGCAGTTTCGGGGGTCTTACCTACGAGCAGTACTTC. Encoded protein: CASSFGGLTYEQYF.

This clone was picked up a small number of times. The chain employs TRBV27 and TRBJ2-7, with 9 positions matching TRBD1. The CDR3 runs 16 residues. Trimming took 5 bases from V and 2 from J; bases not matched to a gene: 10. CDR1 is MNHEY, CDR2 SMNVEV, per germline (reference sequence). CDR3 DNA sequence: TGTGCCAGCAGTACGGACAGGGGATACCGACCCTACGAGCAGTACTTC. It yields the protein CASSTDRGYRPYEQYF.

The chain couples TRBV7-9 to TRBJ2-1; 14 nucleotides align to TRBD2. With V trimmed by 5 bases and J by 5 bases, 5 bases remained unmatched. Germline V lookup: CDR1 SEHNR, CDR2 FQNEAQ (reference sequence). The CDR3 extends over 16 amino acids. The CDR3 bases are TGTGCCAGCAGCCCCCGGACTAGCGGGAGGAACAATGAGCAGTTCTTC. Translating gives CASSPRTSGRNNEQFF.

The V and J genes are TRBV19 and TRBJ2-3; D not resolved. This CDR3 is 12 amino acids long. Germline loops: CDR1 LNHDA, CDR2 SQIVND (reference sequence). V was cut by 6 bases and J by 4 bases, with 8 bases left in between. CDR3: CASSLSPDTQYF. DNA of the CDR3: TGTGCCAGTAGCCTAAGCCCAGATACGCAGTATTTT.

This CDR3 reads CSVVGTSVRYEQYF. The CDR3 nucleotides read TGCAGCGTTGTGGGGACTAGCGTAAGATACGAGCAGTACTTC. The chain uses TRBV29-1 and TRBJ2-7; 10 nucleotides match TRBD2. This CDR3 spans 14 amino acids. Germline V gene data show CDR1 as SQVTM and CDR2 as ANQGSEA. J was trimmed by 4 bases and V by 4 bases; bases with no gene match: 7.

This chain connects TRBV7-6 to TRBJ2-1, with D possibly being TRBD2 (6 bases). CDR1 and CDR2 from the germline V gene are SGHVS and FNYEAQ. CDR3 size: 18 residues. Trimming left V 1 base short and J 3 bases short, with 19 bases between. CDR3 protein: CASSLVPGVGVFYNEQFF. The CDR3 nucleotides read TGTGCCAGCAGCTTAGTCCCGGGAGTGGGGGTCTTCTACAATGAGCAGTTCTTC.

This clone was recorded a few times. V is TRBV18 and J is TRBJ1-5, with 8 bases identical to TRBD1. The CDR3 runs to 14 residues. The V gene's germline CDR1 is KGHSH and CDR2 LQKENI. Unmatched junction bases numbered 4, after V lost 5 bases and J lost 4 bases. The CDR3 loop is CASSSTGANQPQHF. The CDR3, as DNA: TGTGCCAGCTCATCGACAGGGGCGAATCAGCCCCAGCATTTT. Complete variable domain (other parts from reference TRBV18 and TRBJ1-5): NAGVMQNPRHLVRRRGQEARLRCSPMKGHSHVYWYRQLPEEGLKFMVYLQKENIIDESGMPKERFSAEFPKEGPSILRIQQVVRGDSAAYFCASSSTGANQPQHFGDGTRLSIL.

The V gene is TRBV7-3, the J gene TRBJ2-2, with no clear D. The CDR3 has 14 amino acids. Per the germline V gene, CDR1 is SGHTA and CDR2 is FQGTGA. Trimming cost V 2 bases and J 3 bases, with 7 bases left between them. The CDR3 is CASSLSRHTGELFF. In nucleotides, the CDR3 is TGTGCCAGCAGCTTATCGAGGCACACCGGGGAGCTGTTTTTT.

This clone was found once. CDR3 in amino acids: CASRREGAYEQYF. CDR3 nucleotide sequence: TGTGCCAGCAGACGAGAGGGGGCCTACGAGCAGTACTTC. The chain uses TRBV13 and TRBJ2-7, with D possibly matching TRBD1 (6 bases). Looked up from germline, CDR1 is PRHDT and CDR2 is FYEKMQ (reference sequence). This CDR3 is built from 13 residues. Trimming left V 6 bases short and J 2 bases short, with 11 bases between.